The 25 T cell receptor beta chains below all came from one sample that was sequenced in a study of early T cells in non-severe SARS-CoV-2 infection. MiXCR, run by TCRdb on the 5' RACE reads, gives a single entry per CDR3 protein. The sample contains approximately 70,000 distinct CDR3 sequences, roughly 13% of which appear only once. Sequencing input: whole blood. Receptor source: an adult who was a healthcare worker with PCR-confirmed SARS-CoV-2 infection or an uninfected control (not recorded which).

The chain carries TRBV7-6 and TRBJ1-2; 7 bases match TRBD1. V shed 5 bases, J shed 4 bases, and the junction held 10 bases outside the gene matches. Looked up from germline, CDR1 is SGHVS and CDR2 is FNYEAQ. The CDR3 consists of 15 residues. The chain's CDR3 is CASSPFGTEIYGYTF. The CDR3 coding sequence is TGTGCCAGCAGCCCGTTCGGGACAGAGATCTATGGCTACACCTTC.

The chain employs TRBV12-3 or TRBV12-4 and TRBJ2-7; 10 bases are shared with TRBD2. After removal of 5 bases from V and 3 bases from J, the junction contained 4 bases not matched to a gene. The length of the CDR3 is 14 residues. CDR3 sequence reads: CASSLSSGSYEQYF. CDR3 DNA sequence: TGTGCCAGCAGTCTGTCTAGCGGGAGCTACGAGCAGTACTTC.

This clonotype came up many times. V is TRBV7-6 and J is TRBJ2-3, with 7 bases fitting TRBD1. Germline lookup yields CDR1 SGHVS and CDR2 FNYEAQ. J gave up 4 bases and V 5 bases, and 9 bases lay outside the gene matches. CDR3 length equals 15 residues. The CDR3 DNA follows: TGTGCCAGCAGCACCGGGACAGCGAGGGCAGATACGCAGTATTTT. Its translation: CASSTGTARADTQYF.

There are many counts of this clonotype. The chain is built from TRBV7-2 and TRBJ2-5, with a possible D match to TRBD2 (5 bases). This CDR3 comprises 14 residues. Germline V gene lookup returns CDR1 SGHTA and CDR2 FQGNSA. The germline V and J ends were trimmed by 6 bases and 3 bases, with 14 bases remaining between them. CDR3 nucleotide sequence: TGTGCCAGCAGACTCAGCGTCGGGAAAGAGACCCAGTACTTC. Translation: CASRLSVGKETQYF.

This chain uses TRBV6-2 or TRBV6-3 with TRBJ2-7; D ambiguous. The CDR3 has 13 amino acids. V was pared by 7 bases and J by 6 bases, with 16 bases between. The germline gives CDR1 MNHEY, CDR2 SVGEGT. CDR3 in DNA: TGTGCCAGCACCCCGAGGAACCGATTCGAGCAGTACTTC. It yields the protein CASTPRNRFEQYF.

In its sample, this clonotype was seen a few times. The gene calls are TRBV6-1 and TRBJ2-7; TRBD1 or TRBD2 may be the D gene (6 bases each). Germline V gives CDR1 MNHNS, CDR2 SASEGT. This CDR3 contains 15 residues. Trimming stripped 6 bases from V and 4 bases from J, with 19 bases between. The CDR3 region is CASSVSPGAPYEQYF. In DNA, the CDR3 is TGTGCCAGCAGCGTCTCGCCGGGGGCCCCATACGAGCAGTACTTC.

Notes on this clonotype: A read error may explain this, as a much larger clone is one base away. The rearrangement links TRBV7-2 to TRBJ2-3; TRBD2 is a possible D gene (5 bases). Germline lookup yields CDR1 SGHTA and CDR2 FQGNSA. The CDR3 contains 13 residues. Here the CDR3 reads CACSLSGGDTQYF. The CDR3 DNA follows: TGTGCCTGCAGCTTAAGCGGTGGAGATACGCAGTATTTT.

This clonotype was detected many times. V is TRBV11-3 and J is TRBJ2-3; tentative D call: TRBD1 (7 bases). Per germline, CDR1 SGHNT and CDR2 YENEEA. This CDR3 has 15 amino acids. V lost 5 bases and J 5 bases, leaving 17 bases between the germline ends. The CDR3, as DNA: TGTGCCAGCAGCCCGGAGGGGGCAGGAATAGATACGCAGTATTTT. Encoded protein: CASSPEGAGIDTQYF.

This clonotype has at least ten counts. This sequence joins TRBV29-1 and TRBJ2-1, with a possible D match to TRBD1 (6 bases). Trimming pared 7 bases from V and 6 bases from J, leaving 19 bases between. The germline gives CDR1 SQVTM, CDR2 ANQGSEA. The CDR3 length is 14 residues. The CDR3 DNA reads as TGCAGCGCTTCCCCTCTCGCAGGGGTCAATGAGCAGTTCTTC. It specifies CSASPLAGVNEQFF.

This clonotype came up a few times. The genes are TRBV18 and TRBJ1-1; weak D call: TRBD1 (6 bases). The germline V gene has CDR1 KGHSH and CDR2 LQKENI. V was pared by 3 bases and J by 1 base, with 12 bases between. This CDR3 contains 15 residues. In DNA form, the CDR3 reads TGTGCCAGCTCACCTCTTTCGGGACAGAACACTGAAGCTTTCTTT. Encoded protein: CASSPLSGQNTEAFF.

This clonotype has a count of ten or more. The chain combines TRBV4-3 with TRBJ2-2; 9 bases fit TRBD2. This CDR3 region has 16 residues. Germline values: CDR1 LGHNA, CDR2 YSLEER. Trimming took 1 base from V and 7 from J; bases not matched to a gene: 7. Here the CDR3 reads CASSQGLAEGSGELFF. CDR3 DNA sequence: TGCGCCAGCAGCCAAGGACTAGCGGAGGGAAGCGGGGAGCTGTTTTTT.

This clonotype was seen at least ten times. CDR3 DNA sequence: TGTGCCAGCAGCTTTGTCCAGGGGGACTACAGCAGCACAGATACGCAGTATTTT. Its protein is CASSFVQGDYSSTDTQYF. V is TRBV5-5 and J is TRBJ2-3, with D tentatively TRBD1 or TRBD2 (7 bases each). The CDR3 contains 18 residues. Germline values: CDR1 SGHKS, CDR2 YYEKEE (reference sequence). The V and J ends lost 2 bases and 0 bases respectively, with 19 bases between them.

This clonotype showed up just a few times. This chain connects TRBV11-1 to TRBJ2-3; D not resolved. Deletions cut 3 bases from V and 3 bases from J, with 10 bases between. Per the germline V gene, CDR1 is SGHAT and CDR2 is FQDESV (reference sequence). This CDR3 comprises 14 residues. The CDR3 DNA follows: TGTGCCAGCAGCTTCCAGAGGTTGACAGATACGCAGTATTTT. Its protein product is CASSFQRLTDTQYF. The whole variable domain, remainder taken from reference TRBV11-1 and TRBJ2-3, is EAEVAQSPRYKITEKSQAVAFWCDPISGHATLYWYRQILGQGPELLVQFQDESVVDDSQLPKDRFSAERLKGVDSTLKIQPAELGDSAMYLCASSFQRLTDTQYFGPGTRLTVL.

The gene calls are TRBV7-6 and TRBJ1-5, with a possible D match to TRBD1 (6 bases). Trimming removed 5 bases from V and 3 bases from J, with 11 bases in between. Germline V gene sequence: CDR1 SGHVS, CDR2 FNYEAQ. The CDR3 runs to 14 residues. Here the CDR3 DNA reads TGTGCCAGCAGCCGACAGGCGTCCAATCAGCCCCAGCATTTT. As protein: CASSRQASNQPQHF.

This clonotype showed up just a few times. V and J are TRBV7-2 and TRBJ2-3, with 8 bases fitting TRBD2. This CDR3 spans 14 amino acids. CDR1 and CDR2 (germline): SGHTA, FQGNSA. The V and J ends lost 5 bases and 2 bases, in that order; junction bases with no gene match: 3. CDR3 nucleotide sequence: TGTGCCAGCAGCCGACTAGCGATCACAGATACGCAGTATTTT. This sequence encodes CASSRLAITDTQYF.

This clonotype was found a few times. DNA of the CDR3: TGCAGCGTTGTACGGTCCGCAGACTCGGGCTACACCTTC. Amino acid sequence: CSVVRSADSGYTF. J is TRBJ1-2 and V is TRBV29-1, with D hard to call. This CDR3 spans 13 amino acids. The germline gives CDR1 SQVTM, CDR2 ANQGSEA. V lost 4 bases, J lost 8 bases, and 17 bases lay in between.

This clonotype has just a few counts. This chain links TRBV7-9 with TRBJ1-4; TRBD1 might be the D (5 bases). The CDR3 spans 13 residues. Germline-derived CDR1 and CDR2 are SEHNR and FQNEAQ (reference sequence). The germline V and J ends were trimmed by 3 bases and 7 bases, with 9 bases remaining between them. As DNA, the CDR3 is TGTGCCAGCAGCTTTGGCGGGGGTGAAAAACTGTTTTTT. Its protein product is CASSFGGGEKLFF.

In this sample, this clonotype turned up many times. V and J are TRBV10-3 and TRBJ1-2; D is unclear. Trimming removed 3 bases at V and 5 bases at J, with 10 bases between. The CDR3 is made up of 13 amino acids. CDR1 is ENHRY, CDR2 SYGVKD, per germline. CDR3 in DNA: TGTGCCATCAGTGACCAAGACACGTATGGCTACACCTTC. Translation gives CAISDQDTYGYTF.

V gene TRBV5-1 combines with J gene TRBJ2-3; 8 nucleotides agree with TRBD2. Germline V gives CDR1 SGHRS, CDR2 YFSETQ. CDR3 length: 15 residues. V was clipped by 3 bases and J by 4 bases; unmatched bases: 7. The CDR3 nucleotides read TGCGCCAGCAGCTGGTCCGGGACTAGAGCAGATACGCAGTATTTT. It translates to CASSWSGTRADTQYF.

The sample holds many counts of this clonotype. The rearrangement uses TRBV7-9 and TRBJ1-5; maybe TRBD1 (5 bases). V lost 8 bases and J 3 bases, leaving 8 bases between the germline ends. There are 12 residues in the CDR3. Germline loops: CDR1 SEHNR, CDR2 FQNEAQ (reference sequence). The chain's CDR3 is CASRGDNQPQHF. The DNA for the CDR3 is TGTGCCAGCCGAGGGGACAATCAGCCCCAGCATTTT.

This clonotype was found a few times. The rearrangement uses TRBV5-5 and TRBJ2-7; D remains ambiguous. Germline V gene data show CDR1 as SGHKS and CDR2 as YYEKEE (reference sequence). With 5 bases removed from V and 2 bases from J, the gap between germline ends came to 17 bases. The CDR3 totals 15 residues. Here the CDR3 DNA reads TGTGCCAGCAGAGTGGCGGCCTCCTCGACCTACGAGCAGTACTTC. Translation: CASRVAASSTYEQYF.

This chain connects TRBV10-3 to TRBJ2-5; tentative D call: TRBD1 (5 bases). Deletions cut 6 bases from V and 2 bases from J, with 10 bases between. Germline V CDR1 and CDR2: ENHRY, SYGVKD. The CDR3 is 13 amino acids. CDR3 nucleotides: TGTGCCATCAGAGACAGATTACAAGAGACCCAGTACTTC. It yields the protein CAIRDRLQETQYF.

This clonotype was counted at least ten times. The chain recombines TRBV6-5 with TRBJ1-4; unclear D gene. From germline, CDR1 is MNHEY and CDR2 SVGAGI. The CDR3 sequence is 17 residues long. V lost 0 bases and J 0 bases, leaving 11 bases between the germline ends. The CDR3 sequence is CASSYSPPPSTNEKLFF. In DNA, the CDR3 is TGTGCCAGCAGTTACTCGCCCCCCCCATCAACTAATGAAAAACTGTTTTTT.

This clonotype was found many times. The chain carries TRBV2 and TRBJ2-7, with unresolved D. This CDR3 has 14 amino acids. The germline V gene encodes CDR1 SNHLY and CDR2 FYNNEI. Trimming took 5 bases from V and 4 from J, leaving 15 bases between them. The CDR3 here is CASSKGNPTYEQYF. In DNA form, the CDR3 reads TGTGCCAGCAGTAAGGGAAACCCAACTTACGAGCAGTACTTC.

This clonotype showed up just a few times. The rearrangement uses TRBV18 and TRBJ1-5; TRBD1 matches at 9 bases. Trimming removed 6 bases from V and 0 bases from J; junction bases left unmatched: 9. The CDR3 extends over 17 amino acids. Germline CDR1 is KGHSH and CDR2 is LQKENI. CDR3 sequence reads: CASSYRGRLGSNQPQHF. CDR3 nucleotide sequence: TGTGCCAGCTCCTACAGGGGGCGCTTGGGTAGCAATCAGCCCCAGCATTTT.